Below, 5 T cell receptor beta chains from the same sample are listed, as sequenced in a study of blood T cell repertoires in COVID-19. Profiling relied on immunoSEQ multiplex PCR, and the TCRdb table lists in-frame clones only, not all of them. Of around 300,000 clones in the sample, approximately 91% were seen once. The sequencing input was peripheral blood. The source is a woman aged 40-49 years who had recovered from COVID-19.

The CDR3 nucleotides read TGTGCCTGGAGGCGTGCGGATCGACAGAGCTCCTATAATTCACCCCTCCACTTT. The encoded protein is CAWRRADRQSSYNSPLHF. The chain couples TRBV30 to TRBJ1-6; D may be TRBD1 (5 bases). The V gene's germline CDR1 is GTSNPN and CDR2 SVGIG (reference sequence). This CDR3 is built from 18 residues. Trimming removed 3 bases from V and 0 bases from J, with 18 bases in between.

The CDR3 reads CASSPQAGAQGYGYTF. The CDR3 coding sequence is TGTGCCAGCTCACCTCAGGCGGGGGCCCAGGGCTATGGCTACACCTTC. V gene TRBV18 combines with J gene TRBJ1-2; possibly TRBD1 for D (6 bases). The CDR3 runs to 16 residues. Germline V lookup: CDR1 KGHSH, CDR2 LQKENI. Trimming shortened V by 3 bases and J by 4 bases, and 18 bases separated the two germline ends. Supplemented by reference TRBV18 and TRBJ1-2, the full variable domain reads NAGVMQNPRHLVRRRGQEARLRCSPMKGHSHVYWYRQLPEEGLKFMVYLQKENIIDESGMPKERFSAEFPKEGPSILRIQQVVRGDSAAYFCASSPQAGAQGYGYTFGSGTRLTVV.

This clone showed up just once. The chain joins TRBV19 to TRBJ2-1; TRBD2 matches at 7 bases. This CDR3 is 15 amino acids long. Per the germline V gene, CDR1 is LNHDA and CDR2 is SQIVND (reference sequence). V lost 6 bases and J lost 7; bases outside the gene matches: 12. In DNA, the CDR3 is TGTGCCAGTAGGAACACCGGGACTAAGGCGAATGAGCAGTTCTTC. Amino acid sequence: CASRNTGTKANEQFF.

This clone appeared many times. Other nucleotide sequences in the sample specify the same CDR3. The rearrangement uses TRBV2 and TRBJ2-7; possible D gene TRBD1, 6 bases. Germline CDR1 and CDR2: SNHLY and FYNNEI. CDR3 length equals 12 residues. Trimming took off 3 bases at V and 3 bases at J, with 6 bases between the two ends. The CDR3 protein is CASSDRGYEQYF. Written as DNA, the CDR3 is TGTGCCAGCAGTGACAGGGGCTACGAGCAGTACTTC.

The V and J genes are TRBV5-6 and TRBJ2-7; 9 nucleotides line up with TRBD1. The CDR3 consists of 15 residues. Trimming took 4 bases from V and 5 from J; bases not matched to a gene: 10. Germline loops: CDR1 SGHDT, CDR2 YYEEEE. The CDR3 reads CASSPWDREVHEQYF. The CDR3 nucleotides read TGTGCCAGCAGCCCGTGGGACAGGGAAGTCCACGAGCAGTACTTC. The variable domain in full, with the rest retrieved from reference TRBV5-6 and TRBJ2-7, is DAGVTQSPTHLIKTRGQQVTLRCSPKSGHDTVSWYQQALGQGPQFIFQYYEEEERQRGNFPDRFSGHQFPNYSSELNVNALLLGDSALYLCASSPWDREVHEQYFGPGTRLTVT.